This TCR beta chain was found in a study of identical twins. Points on this clonotype: Its specificity is not known.

Through template switching, a universal primer site was introduced, and the cDNA contained unique molecular identifiers. TCRdb reprocessed the 5' RACE reads with MiXCR, giving one entry per CDR3 protein. The table shows about 660,000 distinct CDR3 sequences, with around 8.3% occurring only once. Notes on the study in general: It was cross-sectional statistical analysis, not following the same donors, that the conclusions relied on. Insertion counts were lower in abundant cord blood beta clonotypes, a trend that memory repertoires did not show.

This CDR3 is 12 amino acids long. Trimming shortened V by 7 bases and J by 4 bases, and 9 bases separated the two germline ends. Germline values: CDR1 MNHNY, CDR2 SVGAGI (reference sequence). These same data were also listed under a study on yellow fever vaccine responses in identical twins. From that study: Reported findings indicate that twins' vaccine T cell responses seemed partially convergent, partially personalized.

Sequenced input: PBMCs. The rearrangement joins TRBV6-6 to TRBJ2-3; tentative D call: TRBD1 (5 bases). This TCR came from a woman aged 18 to 35 in good health. This CDR3 is CASTDSPDTQYF. Here the CDR3 DNA reads TGTGCCAGCACCGACAGTCCAGATACGCAGTATTTT.